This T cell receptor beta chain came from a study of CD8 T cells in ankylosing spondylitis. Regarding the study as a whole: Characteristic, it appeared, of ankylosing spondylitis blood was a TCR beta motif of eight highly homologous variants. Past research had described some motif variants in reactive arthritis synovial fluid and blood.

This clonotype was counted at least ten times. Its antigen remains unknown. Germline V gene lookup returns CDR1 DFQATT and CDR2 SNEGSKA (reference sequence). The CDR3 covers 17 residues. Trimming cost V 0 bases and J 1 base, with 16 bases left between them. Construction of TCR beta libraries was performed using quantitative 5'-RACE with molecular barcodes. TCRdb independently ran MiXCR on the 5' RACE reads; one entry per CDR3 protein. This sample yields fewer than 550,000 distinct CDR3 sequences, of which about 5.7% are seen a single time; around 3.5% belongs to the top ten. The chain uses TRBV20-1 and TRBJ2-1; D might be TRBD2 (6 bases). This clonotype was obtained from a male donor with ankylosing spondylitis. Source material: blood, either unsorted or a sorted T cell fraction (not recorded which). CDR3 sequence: CSARDQVGGLSYNEQFF. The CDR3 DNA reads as TGCAGTGCTAGAGATCAGGTGGGGGGACTTTCCTACAATGAGCAGTTCTTC.